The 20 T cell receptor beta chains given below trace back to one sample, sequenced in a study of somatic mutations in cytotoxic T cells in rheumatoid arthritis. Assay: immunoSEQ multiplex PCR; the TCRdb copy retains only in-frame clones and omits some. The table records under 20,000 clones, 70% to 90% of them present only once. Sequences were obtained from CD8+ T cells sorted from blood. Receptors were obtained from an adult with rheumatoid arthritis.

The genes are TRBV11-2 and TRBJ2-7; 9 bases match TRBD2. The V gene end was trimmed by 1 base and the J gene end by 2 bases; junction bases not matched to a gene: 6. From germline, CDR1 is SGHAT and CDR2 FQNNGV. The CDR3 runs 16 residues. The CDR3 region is CASSLVSVAGAYEQYF. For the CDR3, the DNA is TGTGCCAGCAGCTTAGTTTCGGTAGCGGGAGCCTACGAGCAGTACTTC. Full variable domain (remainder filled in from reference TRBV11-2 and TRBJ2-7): EAGVAQSPRYKIIEKRQSVAFWCNPISGHATLYWYQQILGQGPKLLIQFQNNGVVDDSQLPKDRFSAERLKGVDSTLKIQPAKLEDSAVYLCASSLVSVAGAYEQYFGPGTRLTVT.

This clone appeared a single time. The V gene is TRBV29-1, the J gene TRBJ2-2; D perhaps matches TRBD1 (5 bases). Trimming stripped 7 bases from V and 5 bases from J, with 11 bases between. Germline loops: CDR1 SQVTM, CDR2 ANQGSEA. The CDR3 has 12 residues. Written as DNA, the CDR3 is TGCAGCGCAGGACCAGGGACCGGGGAGCTGTTTTTT. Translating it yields CSAGPGTGELFF.

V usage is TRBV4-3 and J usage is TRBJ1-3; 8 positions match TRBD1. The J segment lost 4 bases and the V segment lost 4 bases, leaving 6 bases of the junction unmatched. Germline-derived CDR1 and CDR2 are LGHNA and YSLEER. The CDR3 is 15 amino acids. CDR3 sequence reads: CASSPEDRAGNTIYF. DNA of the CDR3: TGCGCCAGCAGCCCTGAGGACAGGGCAGGAAACACCATATATTTT.

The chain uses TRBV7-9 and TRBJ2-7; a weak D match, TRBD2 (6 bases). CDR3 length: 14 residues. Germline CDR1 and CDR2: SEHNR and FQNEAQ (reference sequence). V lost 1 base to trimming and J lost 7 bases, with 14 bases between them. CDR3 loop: CASSLGAGNREQYF. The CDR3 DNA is TGTGCCAGCAGCTTAGGGGCGGGGAACAGGGAGCAGTACTTC.

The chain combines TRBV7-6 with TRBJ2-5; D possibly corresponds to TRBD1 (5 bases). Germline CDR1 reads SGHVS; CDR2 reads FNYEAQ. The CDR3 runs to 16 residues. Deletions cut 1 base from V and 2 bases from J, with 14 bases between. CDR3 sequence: CASSLVPGRAQETQYF. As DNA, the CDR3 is TGTGCCAGCAGCTTAGTTCCGGGCAGGGCTCAAGAGACCCAGTACTTC.

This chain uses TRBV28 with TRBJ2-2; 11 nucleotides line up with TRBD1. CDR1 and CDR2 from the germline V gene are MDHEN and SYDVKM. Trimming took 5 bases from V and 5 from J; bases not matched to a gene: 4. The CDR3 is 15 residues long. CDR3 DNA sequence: TGTGCCAGCAGTCTCCGGGACAGGGGGACCGGGGAGCTGTTTTTT. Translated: CASSLRDRGTGELFF.

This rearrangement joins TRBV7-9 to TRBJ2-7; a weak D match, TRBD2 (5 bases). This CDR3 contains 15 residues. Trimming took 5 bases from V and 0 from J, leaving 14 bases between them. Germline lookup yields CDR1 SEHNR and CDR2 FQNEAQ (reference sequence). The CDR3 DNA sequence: TGTGCCAGCAGCCCTCGGGAAACTTCCTCCTACGAGCAGTACTTC. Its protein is CASSPRETSSYEQYF.

The CDR3 spells CASSEVNENIQYF. The CDR3 nucleotides are TGTGCCAGCAGCGAAGTGAATGAAAACATTCAGTACTTC. The chain recombines TRBV7-2 with TRBJ2-4; unclear D gene. Trimming took off 5 bases at V and 5 bases at J, with 10 bases between the two ends. CDR1 is SGHTA and CDR2 is FQGNSA in the germline V gene. The CDR3 totals 13 residues.

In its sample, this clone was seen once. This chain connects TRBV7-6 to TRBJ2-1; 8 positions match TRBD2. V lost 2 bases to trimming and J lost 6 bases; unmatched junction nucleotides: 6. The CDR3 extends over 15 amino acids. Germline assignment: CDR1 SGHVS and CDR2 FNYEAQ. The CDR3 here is CASSLSGGGRNEQFF. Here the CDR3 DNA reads TGTGCCAGCAGCTTATCCGGGGGGGGCCGCAATGAGCAGTTCTTC. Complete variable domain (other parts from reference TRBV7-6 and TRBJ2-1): GAGVSQSPRYKVTKRGQDVALRCDPISGHVSLYWYRQALGQGPEFLTYFNYEAQQDKSGLPNDRFSAERPEGSISTLTIQRTEQRDSAMYRCASSLSGGGRNEQFFGPGTRLTVL.

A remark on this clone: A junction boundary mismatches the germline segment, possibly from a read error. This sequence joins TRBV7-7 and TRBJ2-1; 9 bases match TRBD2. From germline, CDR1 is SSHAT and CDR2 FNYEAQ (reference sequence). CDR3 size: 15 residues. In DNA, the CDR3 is TGTGCTAGCAGCTTGCACGCGGGAGGGCCAAATGAGCAGTTCTTC. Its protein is CASSLHAGGPNEQFF. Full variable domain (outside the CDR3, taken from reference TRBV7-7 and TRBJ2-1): GAGVSQSPRYKVTKRGQDVTLRCDPISSHATLYWYQQALGQGPEFLTYFNYEAQPDKSGLPSDRFSAERPEGSISTLTIQRTEQRDSAMYRCASSLHAGGPNEQFFGPGTRLTVL.

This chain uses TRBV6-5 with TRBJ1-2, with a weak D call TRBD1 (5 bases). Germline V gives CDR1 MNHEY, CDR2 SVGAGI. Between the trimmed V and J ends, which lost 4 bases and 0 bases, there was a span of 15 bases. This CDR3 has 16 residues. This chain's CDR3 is CASSWDAAGANYGYTF. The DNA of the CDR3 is TGTGCCAGCAGTTGGGACGCCGCCGGAGCTAACTATGGCTACACCTTC.

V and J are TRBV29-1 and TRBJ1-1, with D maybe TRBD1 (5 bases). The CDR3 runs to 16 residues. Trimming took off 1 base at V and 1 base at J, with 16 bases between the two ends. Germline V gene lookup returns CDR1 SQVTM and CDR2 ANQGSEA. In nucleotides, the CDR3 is TGCAGCGTTGAAGGAGGGGTTGAGAAGGCGAACACTGAAGCTTTCTTT. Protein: CSVEGGVEKANTEAFF. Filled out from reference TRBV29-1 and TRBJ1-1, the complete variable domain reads SAVISQKPSRDICQRGTSLTIQCQVDSQVTMMFWYRQQPGQSLTLIATANQGSEATYESGFVIDKFPISRPNLTFSTLTVSNMSPEDSSIYLCSVEGGVEKANTEAFFGQGTRLTVV.

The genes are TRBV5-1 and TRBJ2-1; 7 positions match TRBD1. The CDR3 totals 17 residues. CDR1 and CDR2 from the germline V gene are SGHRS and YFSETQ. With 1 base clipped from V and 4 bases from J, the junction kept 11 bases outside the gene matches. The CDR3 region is CASSLSPGQENYNEQFF. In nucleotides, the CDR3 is TGCGCCAGCAGCTTGTCCCCAGGACAGGAAAATTACAATGAGCAGTTCTTC. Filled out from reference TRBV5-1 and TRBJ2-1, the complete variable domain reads KAGVTQTPRYLIKTRGQQVTLSCSPISGHRSVSWYQQTPGQGLQFLFEYFSETQRNKGNFPGRFSGRQFSNSRSEMNVSTLELGDSALYLCASSLSPGQENYNEQFFGPGTRLTVL.

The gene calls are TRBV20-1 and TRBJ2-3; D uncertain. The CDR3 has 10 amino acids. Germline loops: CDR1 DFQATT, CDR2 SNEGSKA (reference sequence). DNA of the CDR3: TGCAGCGGTAAGAGTGATACGCAGTATTTT. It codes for CSGKSDTQYF.

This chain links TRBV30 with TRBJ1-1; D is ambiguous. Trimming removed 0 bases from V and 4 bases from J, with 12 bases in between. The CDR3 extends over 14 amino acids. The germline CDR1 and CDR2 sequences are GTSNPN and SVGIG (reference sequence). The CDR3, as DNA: TGTGCCTGGAGTGTTCGCGGGAGTGGCACTGAAGCTTTCTTT. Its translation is CAWSVRGSGTEAFF.

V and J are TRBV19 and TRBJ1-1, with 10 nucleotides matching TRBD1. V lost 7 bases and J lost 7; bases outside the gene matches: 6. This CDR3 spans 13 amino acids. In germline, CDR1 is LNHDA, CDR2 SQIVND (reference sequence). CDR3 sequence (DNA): TGTGCCAGTACCCAGACAGGGGGCGGTGAAGCTTTCTTT. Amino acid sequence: CASTQTGGGEAFF. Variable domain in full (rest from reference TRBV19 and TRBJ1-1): DGGITQSPKYLFRKEGQNVTLSCEQNLNHDAMYWYRQDPGQGLRLIYYSQIVNDFQKGDIAEGYSVSREKKESFPLTVTSAQKNPTAFYLCASTQTGGGEAFFGQGTRLTVV.

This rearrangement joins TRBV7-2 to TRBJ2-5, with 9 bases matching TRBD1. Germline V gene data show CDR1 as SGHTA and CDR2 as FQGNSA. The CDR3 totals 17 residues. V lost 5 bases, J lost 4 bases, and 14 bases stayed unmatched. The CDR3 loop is CASSLLSTGGSGETQYF. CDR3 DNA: TGTGCCAGCAGCCTTTTATCTACAGGGGGCTCGGGAGAGACCCAGTACTTC.

The CDR3 nucleotides read TGTGCCAGCAGTTACGGCCAGGGAGGCGAGCAGTACTTC. Translation: CASSYGQGGEQYF. The chain carries TRBV6-5 and TRBJ2-7; possible D gene TRBD2, 6 bases. V was pared by 2 bases and J by 6 bases, with 11 bases between. Germline V CDR1 and CDR2: MNHEY, SVGAGI. The CDR3 extends over 13 amino acids.

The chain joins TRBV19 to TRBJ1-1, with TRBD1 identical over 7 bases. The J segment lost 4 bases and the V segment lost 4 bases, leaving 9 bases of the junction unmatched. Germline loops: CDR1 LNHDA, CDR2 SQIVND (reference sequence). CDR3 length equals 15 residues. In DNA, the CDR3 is TGTGCCAGTAGTACCGACAGGGTGGTGGGCACTGAAGCTTTCTTT. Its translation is CASSTDRVVGTEAFF.

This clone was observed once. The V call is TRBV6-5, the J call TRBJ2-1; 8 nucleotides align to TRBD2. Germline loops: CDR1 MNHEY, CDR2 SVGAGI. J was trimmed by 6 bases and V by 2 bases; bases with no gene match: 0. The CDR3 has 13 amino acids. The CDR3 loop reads CASSYRGGNEQFF. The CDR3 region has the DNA TGTGCCAGCAGTTACCGGGGGGGCAATGAGCAGTTCTTC.